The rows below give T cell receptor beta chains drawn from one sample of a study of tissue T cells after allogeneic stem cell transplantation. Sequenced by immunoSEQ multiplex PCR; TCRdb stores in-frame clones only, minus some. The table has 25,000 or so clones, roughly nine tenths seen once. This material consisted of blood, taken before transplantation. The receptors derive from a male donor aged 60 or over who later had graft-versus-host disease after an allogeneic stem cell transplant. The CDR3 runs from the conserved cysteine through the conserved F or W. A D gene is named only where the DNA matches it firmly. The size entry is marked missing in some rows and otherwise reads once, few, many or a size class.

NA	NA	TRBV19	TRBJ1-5	CASSIIGSMHQPQHF	TGTGCCAGTAGTATAATCGGGTCGATGCATCAGCCCCAGCATTTT
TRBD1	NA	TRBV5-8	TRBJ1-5	CASSSVRDRLFLGNQPQHF	TGTGCCAGCAGCTCGGTCCGGGACAGATTATTTTTAGGCAATCAGCCCCAGCATTTT
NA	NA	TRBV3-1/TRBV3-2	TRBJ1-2	CASSQGGGYTF	TGTGCCAGCAGCCAAGGAGGAGGCTACACCTTC
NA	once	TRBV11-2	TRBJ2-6	CASSWGQSGANVLTF	TGTGCCAGCAGCTGGGGACAATCGGGGGCCAACGTCCTGACTTTC
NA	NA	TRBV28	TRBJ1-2	CASGPAVNYGYTF	TGTGCCAGCGGACCGGCCGTTAACTATGGCTACACCTTC
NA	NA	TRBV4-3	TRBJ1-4	CASSPGGGGGEKLFF	TGCGCCAGCAGCCCCGGGGGAGGGGGTGGGGAAAAACTGTTTTTT
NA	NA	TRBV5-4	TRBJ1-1	CASSLRGGTEAFF	TGTGCCAGCAGCTTAAGGGGCGGCACTGAAGCTTTCTTT
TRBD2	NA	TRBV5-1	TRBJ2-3	CASSSDGGGNTDTQYF	TGCGCCAGCAGCTCCGACGGCGGGGGGAACACAGATACGCAGTATTTT
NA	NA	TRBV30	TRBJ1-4	CAWSVKGSNEKLFF	TGTGCCTGGAGTGTAAAAGGGAGTAATGAAAAACTGTTTTTT
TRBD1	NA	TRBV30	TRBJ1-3	CAWSYRTGGSGNTIYF	TGTGCCTGGAGTTACCGGACAGGCGGCTCTGGAAACACCATATATTTT
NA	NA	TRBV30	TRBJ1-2	CAWSASYGYTF	TGTGCCTGGAGTGCCTCGTATGGCTACACCTTC
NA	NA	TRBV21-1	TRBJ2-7	CASSRSYEQYF	TGTGCCAGCAGCCGTTCCTACGAGCAGTACTTC
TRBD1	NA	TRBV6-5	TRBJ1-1	CASSYPGTGRAFF	TGTGCCAGCAGTTATCCCGGGACAGGTCGCGCTTTCTTT
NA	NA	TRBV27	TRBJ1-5	CASSFRADGYSNQPQHF	TGTGCCAGCAGTTTTAGGGCAGATGGGTATAGCAATCAGCCCCAGCATTTT
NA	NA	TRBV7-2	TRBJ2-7	CASSLGPVYEQYF	TGTGCCAGCAGCTTGGGACCGGTCTACGAGCAGTACTTC
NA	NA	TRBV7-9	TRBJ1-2	CASAQGDYGYTF	TGTGCCAGCGCCCAGGGTGACTATGGCTACACCTTC
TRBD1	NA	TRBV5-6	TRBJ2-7	CASNLGTVSYEQYF	TGTGCCAGCAACCTCGGGACAGTTAGTTACGAGCAGTACTTC
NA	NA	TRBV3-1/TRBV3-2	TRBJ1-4	CASSRWQDNEKLFF	TGTGCCAGCAGCCGATGGCAGGATAATGAAAAACTGTTTTTT
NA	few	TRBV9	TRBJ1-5	CASSVGPLTQPQHF	TGTGCCAGCAGCGTAGGGCCCCTCACCCAGCCCCAGCATTTT
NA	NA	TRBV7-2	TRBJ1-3	CASSLAAYSGNTIYF	TGTGCCAGCAGCTTAGCCGCATACTCTGGAAACACCATATATTTT
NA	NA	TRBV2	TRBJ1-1	CASSPEGRPNTEAFF	TGTGCCAGCAGCCCAGAAGGGCGACCGAACACTGAAGCTTTCTTT
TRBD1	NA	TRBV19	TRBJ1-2	CASSAMTGGSIGYGYTF	TGTGCCAGTAGTGCGATGACAGGGGGAAGCATCGGGTATGGCTACACCTTC
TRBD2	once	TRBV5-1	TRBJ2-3	CASSNGGGRKDTQYF	TGCGCCAGCAGCAACGGAGGCGGGAGAAAGGATACGCAGTATTTT
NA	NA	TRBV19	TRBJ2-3	CASSIRNTQYF	TGTGCCAGTAGTATCCGAAATACGCAGTATTTT
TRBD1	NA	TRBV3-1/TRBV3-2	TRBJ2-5	CASSHRQGRSETQYF	TGTGCCAGCAGTCACCGACAGGGCCGTTCCGAGACCCAGTACTTC
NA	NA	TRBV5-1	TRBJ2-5	CASSLLTHRETQYF	TGCGCCAGCAGCTTGCTGACTCATAGGGAGACCCAGTACTTC
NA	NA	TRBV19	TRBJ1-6	CASSIYGDNSPLHF	TGTGCCAGTAGTATATATGGAGATAATTCACCCCTCCACTTT
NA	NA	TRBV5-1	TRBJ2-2	CASSLGPDAELFF	TGCGCCAGCAGCTTGGGGCCCGACGCGGAGCTGTTTTTT
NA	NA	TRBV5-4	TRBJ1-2	CASSNWTVYGYTF	TGTGCCAGCAGCAATTGGACAGTGTATGGCTACACCTTC
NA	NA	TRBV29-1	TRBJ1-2	CSVGDGPNYGYTF	TGCAGCGTGGGGGACGGGCCAAACTATGGCTACACCTTC
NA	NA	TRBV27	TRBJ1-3	CASSNAGRGPNTIYF	TGTGCCAGCAGTAACGCAGGGCGAGGTCCTAACACCATATATTTT
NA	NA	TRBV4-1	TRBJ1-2	CASSQDSFSGYTF	TGCGCCAGCAGCCAAGATTCTTTTTCTGGCTACACCTTC
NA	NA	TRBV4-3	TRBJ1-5	CASSQGSGGRQPQHF	TGCGCCAGCAGCCAAGGGTCCGGTGGGCGGCAGCCCCAGCATTTT